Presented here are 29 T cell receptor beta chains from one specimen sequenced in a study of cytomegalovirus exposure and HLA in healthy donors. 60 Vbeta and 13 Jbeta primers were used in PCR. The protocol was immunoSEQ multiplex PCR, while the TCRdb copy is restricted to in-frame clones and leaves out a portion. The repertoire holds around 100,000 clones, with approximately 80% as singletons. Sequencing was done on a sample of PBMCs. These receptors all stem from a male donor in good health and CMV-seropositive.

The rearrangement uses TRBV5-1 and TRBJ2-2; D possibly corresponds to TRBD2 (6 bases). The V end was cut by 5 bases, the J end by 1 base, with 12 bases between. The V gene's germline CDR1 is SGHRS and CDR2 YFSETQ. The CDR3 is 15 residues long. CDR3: CASRRDSGNTGELFF. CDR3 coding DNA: TGCGCCAGCAGACGGGATAGCGGGAACACCGGGGAGCTGTTTTTT.

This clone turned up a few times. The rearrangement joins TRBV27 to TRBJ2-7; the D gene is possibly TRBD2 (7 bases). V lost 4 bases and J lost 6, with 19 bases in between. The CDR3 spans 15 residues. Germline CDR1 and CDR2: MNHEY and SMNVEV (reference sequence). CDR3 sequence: CASSSSYAGEGEQYF. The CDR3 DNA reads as TGTGCCAGCAGTTCCTCTTATGCAGGGGAGGGCGAGCAGTACTTC.

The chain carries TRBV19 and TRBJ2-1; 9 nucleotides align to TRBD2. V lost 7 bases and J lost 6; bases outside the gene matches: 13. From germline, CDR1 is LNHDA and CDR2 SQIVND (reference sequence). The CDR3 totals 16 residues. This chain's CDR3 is CASNTAGGVISNEQFF. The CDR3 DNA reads TGTGCCAGTAATACGGCGGGAGGGGTGATATCCAATGAGCAGTTCTTC. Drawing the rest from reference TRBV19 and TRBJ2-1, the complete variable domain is DGGITQSPKYLFRKEGQNVTLSCEQNLNHDAMYWYRQDPGQGLRLIYYSQIVNDFQKGDIAEGYSVSREKKESFPLTVTSAQKNPTAFYLCASNTAGGVISNEQFFGPGTRLTVL.

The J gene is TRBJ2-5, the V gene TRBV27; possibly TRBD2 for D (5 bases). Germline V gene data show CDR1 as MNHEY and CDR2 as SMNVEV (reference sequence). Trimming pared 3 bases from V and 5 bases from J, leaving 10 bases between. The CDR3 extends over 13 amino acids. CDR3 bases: TGTGCCAGCAGTTTGTCAGCGGTGGAGACCCAGTACTTC. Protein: CASSLSAVETQYF.

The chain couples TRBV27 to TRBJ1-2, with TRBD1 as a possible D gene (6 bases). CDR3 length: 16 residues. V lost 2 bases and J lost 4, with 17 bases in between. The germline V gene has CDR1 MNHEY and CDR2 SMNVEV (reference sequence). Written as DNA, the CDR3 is TGTGCCAGCAGTTTAAACCCAAGGACAGCTCTCTATGGCTACACCTTC. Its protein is CASSLNPRTALYGYTF.

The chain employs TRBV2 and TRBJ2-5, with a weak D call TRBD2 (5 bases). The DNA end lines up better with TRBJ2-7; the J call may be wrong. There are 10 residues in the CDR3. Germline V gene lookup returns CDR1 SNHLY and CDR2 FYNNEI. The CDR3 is CASWAGEQYF. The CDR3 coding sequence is TGTGCCAGCTGGGCGGGCGAGCAGTACTTC.

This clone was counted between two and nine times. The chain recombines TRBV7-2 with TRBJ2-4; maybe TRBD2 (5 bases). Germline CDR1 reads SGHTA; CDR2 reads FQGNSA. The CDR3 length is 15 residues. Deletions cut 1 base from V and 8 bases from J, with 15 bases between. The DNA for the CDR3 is TGTGCCAGCAGCTTAGAAGGGCGAGGGTTCGACATTCAGTACTTC. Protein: CASSLEGRGFDIQYF. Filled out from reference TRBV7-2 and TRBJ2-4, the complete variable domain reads GAGVSQSPSNKVTEKGKDVELRCDPISGHTALYWYRQSLGQGLEFLIYFQGNSAPDKSGLPSDRFSAERTGGSVSTLTIQRTQQEDSAVYLCASSLEGRGFDIQYFGAGTRLSVL.

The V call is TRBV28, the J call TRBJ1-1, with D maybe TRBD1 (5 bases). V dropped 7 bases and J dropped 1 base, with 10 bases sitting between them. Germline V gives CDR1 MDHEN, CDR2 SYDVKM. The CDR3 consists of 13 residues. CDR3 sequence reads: CASNPGANTEAFF. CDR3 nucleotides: TGTGCCAGCAATCCTGGGGCGAACACTGAAGCTTTCTTT.

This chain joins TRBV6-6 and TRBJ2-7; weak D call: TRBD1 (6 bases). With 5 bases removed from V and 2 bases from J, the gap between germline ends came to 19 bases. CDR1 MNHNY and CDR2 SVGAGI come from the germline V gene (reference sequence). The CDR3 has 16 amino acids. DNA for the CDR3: TGTGCCAGCAGTACCCCAGGGGAACCCCGAGCCTACGAGCAGTACTTC. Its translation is CASSTPGEPRAYEQYF.

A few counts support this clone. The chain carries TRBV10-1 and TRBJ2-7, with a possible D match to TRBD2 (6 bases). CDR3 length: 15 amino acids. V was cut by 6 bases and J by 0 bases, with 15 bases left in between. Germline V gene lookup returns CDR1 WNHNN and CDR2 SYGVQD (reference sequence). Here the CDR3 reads CASSPAEGSSYEQYF. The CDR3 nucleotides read TGCGCCAGCAGCCCAGCGGAGGGGAGCTCCTACGAGCAGTACTTC.

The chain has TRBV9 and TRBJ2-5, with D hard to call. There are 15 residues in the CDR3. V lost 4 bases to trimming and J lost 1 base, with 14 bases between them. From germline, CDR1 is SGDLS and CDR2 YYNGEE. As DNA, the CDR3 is TGTGCCAGCAGCCCCAATCCAACTTTCCAAGAGACCCAGTACTTC. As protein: CASSPNPTFQETQYF.

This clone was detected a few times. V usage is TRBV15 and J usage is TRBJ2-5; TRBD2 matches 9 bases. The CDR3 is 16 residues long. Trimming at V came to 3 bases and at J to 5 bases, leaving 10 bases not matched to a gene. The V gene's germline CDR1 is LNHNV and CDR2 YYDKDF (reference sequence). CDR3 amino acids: CATSSEGLAGAETQYF. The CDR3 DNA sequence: TGTGCCACCAGCAGTGAGGGGTTAGCGGGAGCGGAGACCCAGTACTTC.

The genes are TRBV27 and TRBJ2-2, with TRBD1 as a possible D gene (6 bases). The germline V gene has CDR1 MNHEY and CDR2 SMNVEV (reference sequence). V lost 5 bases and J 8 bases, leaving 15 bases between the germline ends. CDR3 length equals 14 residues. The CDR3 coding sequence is TGTGCCAGCAGTCAGGGGCCGGGTTGGGGGGAGCTGTTTTTT. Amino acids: CASSQGPGWGELFF.

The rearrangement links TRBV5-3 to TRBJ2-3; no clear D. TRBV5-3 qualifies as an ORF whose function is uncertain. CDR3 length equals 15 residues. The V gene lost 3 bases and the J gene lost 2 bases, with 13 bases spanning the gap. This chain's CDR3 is CARSSETLSTDTQYF. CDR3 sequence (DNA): TGTGCCAGAAGCTCCGAGACATTATCCACAGATACGCAGTATTTT.

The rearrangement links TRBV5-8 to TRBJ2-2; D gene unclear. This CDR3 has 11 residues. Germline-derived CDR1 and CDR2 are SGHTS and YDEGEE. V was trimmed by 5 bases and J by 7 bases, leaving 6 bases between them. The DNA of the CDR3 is TGTGCCAGCAGTCCACTCGGGGAGCTGTTTTTT. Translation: CASSPLGELFF.

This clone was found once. CDR3 region: CASSLVTGGQPQHF. In DNA form, the CDR3 reads TGCGCCAGCAGCTTAGTAACAGGGGGGCAGCCCCAGCATTTT. V and J are TRBV5-1 and TRBJ1-5; TRBD1 agrees at 8 bases. The CDR3 sequence is 14 residues long. Trimming at V came to 2 bases and at J to 7 bases, leaving 5 bases not matched to a gene. Germline V gene data show CDR1 as SGHRS and CDR2 as YFSETQ. Full variable domain (missing parts from reference TRBV5-1 and TRBJ1-5): KAGVTQTPRYLIKTRGQQVTLSCSPISGHRSVSWYQQTPGQGLQFLFEYFSETQRNKGNFPGRFSGRQFSNSRSEMNVSTLELGDSALYLCASSLVTGGQPQHFGDGTRLSIL.

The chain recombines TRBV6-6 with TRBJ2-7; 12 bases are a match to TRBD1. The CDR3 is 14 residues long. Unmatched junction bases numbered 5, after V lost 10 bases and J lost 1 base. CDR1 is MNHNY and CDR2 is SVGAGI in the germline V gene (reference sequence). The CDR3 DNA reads TGTGCCATCGGGACAGGGGGCTCTTCCTACGAGCAGTACTTC. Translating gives CAIGTGGSSYEQYF.

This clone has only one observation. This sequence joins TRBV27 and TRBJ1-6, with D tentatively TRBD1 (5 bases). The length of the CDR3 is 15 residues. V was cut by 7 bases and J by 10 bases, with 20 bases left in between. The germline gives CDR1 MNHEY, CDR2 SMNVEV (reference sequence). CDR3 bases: TGTGCCAGCACCCCTGGGGGTCGGGGACTATCACCCCTCCACTTT. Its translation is CASTPGGRGLSPLHF.

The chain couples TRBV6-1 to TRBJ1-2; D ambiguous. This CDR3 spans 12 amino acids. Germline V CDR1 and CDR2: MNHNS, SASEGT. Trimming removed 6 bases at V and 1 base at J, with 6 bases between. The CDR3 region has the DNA TGTGCCAGCAGGCCCAGTAACTATGGCTACACCTTC. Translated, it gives CASRPSNYGYTF.

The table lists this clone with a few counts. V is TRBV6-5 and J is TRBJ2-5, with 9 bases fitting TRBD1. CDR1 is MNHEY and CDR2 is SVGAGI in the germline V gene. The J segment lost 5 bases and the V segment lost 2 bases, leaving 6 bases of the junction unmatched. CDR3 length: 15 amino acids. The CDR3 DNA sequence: TGTGCCAGCAGTTACGCCTACAGGGGGCGGGAGACCCAGTACTTC. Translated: CASSYAYRGRETQYF.

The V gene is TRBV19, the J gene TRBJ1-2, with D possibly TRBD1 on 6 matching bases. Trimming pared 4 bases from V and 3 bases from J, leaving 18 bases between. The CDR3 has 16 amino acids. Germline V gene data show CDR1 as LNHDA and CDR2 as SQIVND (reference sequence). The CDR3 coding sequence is TGTGCCAGTAGTACGGATCTCTGGACAGCTTACTATGGCTACACCTTC. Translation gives CASSTDLWTAYYGYTF.

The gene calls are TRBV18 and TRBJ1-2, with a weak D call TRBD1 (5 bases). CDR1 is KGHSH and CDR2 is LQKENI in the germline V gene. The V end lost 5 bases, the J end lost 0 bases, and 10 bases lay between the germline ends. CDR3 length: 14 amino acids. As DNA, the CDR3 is TGTGCCAGCTCATCGCAGGGATCTAACTATGGCTACACCTTC. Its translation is CASSSQGSNYGYTF. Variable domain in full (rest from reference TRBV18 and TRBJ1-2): NAGVMQNPRHLVRRRGQEARLRCSPMKGHSHVYWYRQLPEEGLKFMVYLQKENIIDESGMPKERFSAEFPKEGPSILRIQQVVRGDSAAYFCASSSQGSNYGYTFGSGTRLTVV.

The CDR3 region is CASSPWGQGESEQYF. The DNA for the CDR3 is TGCGCCAGCAGCCCCTGGGGACAGGGGGAAAGCGAGCAGTACTTC. The chain is built from TRBV4-1 and TRBJ2-7, with 11 bases aligning to TRBD1. Trimming at V came to 4 bases and at J to 6 bases, leaving 8 bases not matched to a gene. CDR3 length equals 15 residues. Germline values: CDR1 MGHRA, CDR2 YSYEKL.

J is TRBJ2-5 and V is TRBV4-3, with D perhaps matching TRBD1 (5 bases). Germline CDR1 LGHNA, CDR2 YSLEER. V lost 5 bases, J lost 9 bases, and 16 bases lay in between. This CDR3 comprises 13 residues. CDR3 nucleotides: TGCGCCAGCAGCTTGACAGTGGCCCAATCCCAGTACTTC. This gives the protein CASSLTVAQSQYF.

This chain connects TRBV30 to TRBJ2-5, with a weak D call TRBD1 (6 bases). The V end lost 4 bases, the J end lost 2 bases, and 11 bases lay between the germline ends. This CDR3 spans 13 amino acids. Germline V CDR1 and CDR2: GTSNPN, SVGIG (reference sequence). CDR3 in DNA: TGTGCCTGGACCCCTCAGGGGCAAGAGACCCAGTACTTC. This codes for CAWTPQGQETQYF.

CDR3 bases: TGTGCAAGTCGCTTTCCGGGGTGGCGGCAAGAGACCCAGTACTTC. Protein product: CASRFPGWRQETQYF. J is TRBJ2-5 and V is TRBV12-2; TRBD2, the D gene given by the table, was not confirmed from the DNA. TRBV12-2 represents a pseudogene. This CDR3 region has 15 residues.

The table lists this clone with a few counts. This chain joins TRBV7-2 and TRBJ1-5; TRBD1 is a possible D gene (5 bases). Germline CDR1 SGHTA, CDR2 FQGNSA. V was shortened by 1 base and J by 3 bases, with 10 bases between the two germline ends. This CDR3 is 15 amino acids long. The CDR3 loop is CASSLGRQPNQPQHF. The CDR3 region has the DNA TGTGCCAGCAGCTTAGGAAGACAGCCCAATCAGCCCCAGCATTTT.

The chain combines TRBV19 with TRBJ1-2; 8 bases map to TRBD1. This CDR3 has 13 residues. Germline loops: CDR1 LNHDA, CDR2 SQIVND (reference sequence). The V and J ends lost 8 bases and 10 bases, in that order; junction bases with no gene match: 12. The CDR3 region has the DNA TGTGCCAGTGATGATCGACAGGGGCGCGACTACACCTTC. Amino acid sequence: CASDDRQGRDYTF.

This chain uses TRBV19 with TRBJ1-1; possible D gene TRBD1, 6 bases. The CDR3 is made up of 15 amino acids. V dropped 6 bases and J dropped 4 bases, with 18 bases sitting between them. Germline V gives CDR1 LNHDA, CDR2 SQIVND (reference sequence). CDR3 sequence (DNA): TGTGCCAGTAGCCGCCGGGGGGGGGCAGGCACTGAAGCTTTCTTT. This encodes CASSRRGGAGTEAFF.